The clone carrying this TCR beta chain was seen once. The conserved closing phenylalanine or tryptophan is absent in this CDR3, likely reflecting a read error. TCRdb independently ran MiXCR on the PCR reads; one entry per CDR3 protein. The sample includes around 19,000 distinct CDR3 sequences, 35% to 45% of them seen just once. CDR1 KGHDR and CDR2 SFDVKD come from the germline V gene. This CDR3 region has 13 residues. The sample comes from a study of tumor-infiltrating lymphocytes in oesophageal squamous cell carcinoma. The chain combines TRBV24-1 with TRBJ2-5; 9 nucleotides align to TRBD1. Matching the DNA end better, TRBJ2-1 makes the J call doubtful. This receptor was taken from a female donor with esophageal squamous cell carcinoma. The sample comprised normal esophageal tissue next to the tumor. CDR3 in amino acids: CATGRDRAYEQFC. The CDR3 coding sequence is TGTGCCACCGGAAGGGACAGGGCCTACGAGCAGTTCTGC.